The source of this TCR beta chain is a study of T cell changes during pregnancy in multiple sclerosis. Sequencing was performed with immunoSEQ multiplex PCR; in TCRdb, only in-frame clones are kept and a portion is missing. The profile shows about 64,000 clones, about 96% of them singletons. J was trimmed by 8 bases and V by 4 bases; bases with no gene match: 14. CDR1 and CDR2 from the germline V gene are SGHDT and YYEEEE. CDR3 length equals 17 residues. The chain is built from TRBV5-6 and TRBJ2-1; TRBD2 agrees at 11 bases. The TCR comes from a female donor with multiple sclerosis, enrolled in a pregnancy study. Sequenced material: CD8+ T cells from peripheral blood mononuclear cells, taken after pregnancy. The CDR3 DNA sequence: TGTGCCAGCAGCGTAGACCCGACTAGCGGGATTTTTCATGAGCAGTTCTTC. This sequence encodes CASSVDPTSGIFHEQFF. Full variable domain (outside the CDR3, taken from reference TRBV5-6 and TRBJ2-1): DAGVTQSPTHLIKTRGQQVTLRCSPKSGHDTVSWYQQALGQGPQFIFQYYEEEERQRGNFPDRFSGHQFPNYSSELNVNALLLGDSALYLCASSVDPTSGIFHEQFFGPGTRLTVL.